Included here is one T cell receptor beta chain sequence, with context. This entry comes from a study of shared T cell receptors in the human thymus. Germline loops: CDR1 SGHAT, CDR2 FQNNGV. There are 11 residues in the CDR3. Trimming left V 6 bases short and J 7 bases short, with 7 bases between. Here immunoSEQ multiplex PCR was the method, and the copy in TCRdb shows in-frame clones only, minus some. The data show about 660,000 clones, 70% to 90% seen once. The sample was also linked to a second study, of human thymus T cells. This second study notes: Having surgery to correct congenital heart defects, healthy Finnish infants acted as the donors. Thymic and blood repertoires appeared to display a bias in their usage of V and J genes. The related literature has documented a marked overlap of thymic repertoires among unrelated individuals.

The sequenced material came from thymocytes. The chain couples TRBV11-2 to TRBJ2-1; unclear D gene. The origin of this receptor is a boy under two years old with a congenital heart defect. This CDR3 is CASRSSNEQFF. Here the CDR3 DNA reads TGTGCCAGCAGGAGTTCTAATGAGCAGTTCTTC. Drawing the rest from reference TRBV11-2 and TRBJ2-1, the complete variable domain is EAGVAQSPRYKIIEKRQSVAFWCNPISGHATLYWYQQILGQGPKLLIQFQNNGVVDDSQLPKDRFSAERLKGVDSTLKIQPAKLEDSAVYLCASRSSNEQFFGPGTRLTVL.